This T cell receptor (beta chain) was captured by sequencing in a study of cytotoxic CD8 clonotypes in ibrutinib-treated CLL. The CDR3 spans 17 residues. CDR1 is MNHEY and CDR2 is SMNVEV in the germline V gene (reference sequence). The V and J ends lost 5 bases and 7 bases, in that order; junction bases with no gene match: 15. As concerns this clone: Antigen: not known.

Measured with immunoSEQ multiplex PCR; TCRdb has only the in-frame clones, and not every one. The profile covers some 300,000 clones, with about 80% appearing a single time and 5% to 7% taken by the ten largest. Study observations and caveats: Researchers report that baseline clonality outpaced age-matched healthy donors and tracked circulating CD8+ T-cell counts. Clonality went higher at ibrutinib response and then dropped back toward baseline at progression.

The TCR was taken from a human donor with chronic lymphocytic leukemia. The sample was PBMCs, taken before ibrutinib treatment. V and J are TRBV27 and TRBJ2-5, with TRBD2 matching over 11 bases. The CDR3 DNA reads as TGTGCCAGCAGTCCCCCCTTTGGGCTAGCGGGGGGAGGGACCCAGTACTTC. This codes for CASSPPFGLAGGGTQYF.